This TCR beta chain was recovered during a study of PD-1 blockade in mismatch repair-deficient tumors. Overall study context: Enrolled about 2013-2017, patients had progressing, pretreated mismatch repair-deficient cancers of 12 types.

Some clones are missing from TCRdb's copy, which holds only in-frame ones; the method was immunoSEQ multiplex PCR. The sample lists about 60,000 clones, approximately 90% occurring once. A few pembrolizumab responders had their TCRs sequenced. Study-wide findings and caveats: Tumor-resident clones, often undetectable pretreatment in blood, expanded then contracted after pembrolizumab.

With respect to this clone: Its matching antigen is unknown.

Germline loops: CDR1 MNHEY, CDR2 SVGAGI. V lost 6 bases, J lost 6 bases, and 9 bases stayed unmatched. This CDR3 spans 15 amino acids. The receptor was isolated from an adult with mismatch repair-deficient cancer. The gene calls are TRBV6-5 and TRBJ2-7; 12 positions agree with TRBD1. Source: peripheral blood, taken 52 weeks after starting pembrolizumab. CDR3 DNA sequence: TGTGCCAGCAGAACTTCGGGACAGGGGGCGATCGAGCAGTACTTC. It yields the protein CASRTSGQGAIEQYF.